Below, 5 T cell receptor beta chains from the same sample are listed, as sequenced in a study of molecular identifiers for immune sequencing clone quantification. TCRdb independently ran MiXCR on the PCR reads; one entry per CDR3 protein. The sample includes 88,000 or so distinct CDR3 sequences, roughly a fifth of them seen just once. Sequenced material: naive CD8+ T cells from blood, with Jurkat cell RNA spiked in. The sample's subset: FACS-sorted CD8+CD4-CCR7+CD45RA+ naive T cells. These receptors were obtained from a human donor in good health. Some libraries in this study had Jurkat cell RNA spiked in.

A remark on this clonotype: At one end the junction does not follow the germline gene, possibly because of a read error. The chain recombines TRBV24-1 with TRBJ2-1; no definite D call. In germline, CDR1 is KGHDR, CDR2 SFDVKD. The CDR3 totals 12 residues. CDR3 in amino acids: CATSDPYNEQLF. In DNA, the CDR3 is TGTGCCACCAGTGATCCCTACAATGAGCAGCTCTTC.

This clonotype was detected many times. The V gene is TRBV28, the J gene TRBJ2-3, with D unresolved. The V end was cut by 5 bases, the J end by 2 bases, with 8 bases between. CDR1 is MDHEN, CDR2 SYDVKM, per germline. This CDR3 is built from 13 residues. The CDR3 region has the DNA TGTGCCAGCAGTCGTGAGAACACAGATACGCAGTATTTT. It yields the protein CASSRENTDTQYF.

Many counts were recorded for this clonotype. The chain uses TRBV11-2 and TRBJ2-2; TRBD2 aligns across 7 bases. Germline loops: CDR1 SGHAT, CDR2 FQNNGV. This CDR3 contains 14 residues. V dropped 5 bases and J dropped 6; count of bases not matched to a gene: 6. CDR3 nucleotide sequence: TGTGCCAGCAGCCCTAGCGGTGTCGCCGGGGAGCTGTTTTTT. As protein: CASSPSGVAGELFF.

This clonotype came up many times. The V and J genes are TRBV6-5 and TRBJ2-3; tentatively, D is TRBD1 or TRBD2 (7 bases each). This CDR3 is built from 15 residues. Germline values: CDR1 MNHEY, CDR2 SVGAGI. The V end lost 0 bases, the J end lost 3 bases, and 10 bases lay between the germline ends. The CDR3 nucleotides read TGTGCCAGCAGTTACTCCAGGGGGGGAACAGATACGCAGTATTTT. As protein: CASSYSRGGTDTQYF.

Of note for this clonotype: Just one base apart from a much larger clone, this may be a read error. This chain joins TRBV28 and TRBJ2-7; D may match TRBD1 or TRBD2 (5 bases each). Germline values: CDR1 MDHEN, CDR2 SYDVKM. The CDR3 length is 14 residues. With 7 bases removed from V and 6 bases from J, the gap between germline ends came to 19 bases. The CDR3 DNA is TGTGCCAGCACCCTGGTCGGGGCGTGGATCGAGCAGTACTTC. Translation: CASTLVGAWIEQYF.